This T cell receptor beta chain is from a study of blood T cells in healthy people across ages. The wider study: Using template switching, researchers captured about one barcoded beta molecule for each two T cells.

General observations from the study: Age brought a roughly linear fall in TCR beta diversity measured per million T cells. In long-lived donors, naive CD4+ cell counts and diversity exceeded those of aged donors.

It was with a sample-barcoded 5' primer and a J-beta primer mix that a second PCR of roughly 7 to 12 cycles was run. TCRdb re-derived calls from the 5' RACE reads in MiXCR, one entry per CDR3 protein. The repertoire holds hundreds of thousands of distinct CDR3 sequences, with approximately 35% as singletons. Germline V gene lookup returns CDR1 SGHTA and CDR2 FQGNSA. CDR3 length: 14 amino acids. V lost 5 bases to trimming and J lost 8 bases, with 15 bases between them. Of note for this clonotype: Its antigen is not known.

This receptor was identified in a man between 18 and 35 years old in good health. The V gene is TRBV7-2, the J gene TRBJ1-4; D unclear. The specimen sequenced was blood. The CDR3 loop reads CASSGPIIREKLFF. The CDR3 coding sequence is TGTGCCAGCAGCGGACCGATTATTCGGGAAAAACTGTTTTTT.